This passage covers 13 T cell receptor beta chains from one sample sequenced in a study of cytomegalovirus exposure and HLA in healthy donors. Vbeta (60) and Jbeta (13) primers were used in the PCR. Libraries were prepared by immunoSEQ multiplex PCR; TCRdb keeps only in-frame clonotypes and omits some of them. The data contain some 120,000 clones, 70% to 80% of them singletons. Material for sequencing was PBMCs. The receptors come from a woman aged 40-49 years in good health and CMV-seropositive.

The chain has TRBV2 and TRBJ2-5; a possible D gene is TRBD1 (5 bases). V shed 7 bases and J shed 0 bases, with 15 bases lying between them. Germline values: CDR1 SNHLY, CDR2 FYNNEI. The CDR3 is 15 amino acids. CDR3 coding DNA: TGTGCCAGCATTATAGGTGACAGAGACCAAGAGACCCAGTACTTC. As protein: CASIIGDRDQETQYF.

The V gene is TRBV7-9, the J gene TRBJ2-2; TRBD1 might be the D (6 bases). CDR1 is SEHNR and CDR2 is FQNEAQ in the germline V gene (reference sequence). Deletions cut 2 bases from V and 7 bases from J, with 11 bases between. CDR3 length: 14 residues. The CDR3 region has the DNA TGTGCCAGCAGCTTAACTCCAGGGGTCGGGGAGCTGTTTTTT. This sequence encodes CASSLTPGVGELFF.

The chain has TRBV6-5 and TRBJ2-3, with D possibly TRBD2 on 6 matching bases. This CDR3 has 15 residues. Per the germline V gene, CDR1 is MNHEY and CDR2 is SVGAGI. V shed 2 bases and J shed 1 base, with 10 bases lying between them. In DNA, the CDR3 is TGTGCCAGCAGTTACGAGGGACTGGGCACAGATACGCAGTATTTT. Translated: CASSYEGLGTDTQYF.

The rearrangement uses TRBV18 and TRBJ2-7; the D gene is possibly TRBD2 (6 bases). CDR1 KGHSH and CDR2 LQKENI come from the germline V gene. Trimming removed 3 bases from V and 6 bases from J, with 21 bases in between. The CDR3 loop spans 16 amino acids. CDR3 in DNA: TGTGCCAGCTCACCTCTCGGCGGGGCCACCACTCCCGAGCAGTACTTC. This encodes CASSPLGGATTPEQYF.

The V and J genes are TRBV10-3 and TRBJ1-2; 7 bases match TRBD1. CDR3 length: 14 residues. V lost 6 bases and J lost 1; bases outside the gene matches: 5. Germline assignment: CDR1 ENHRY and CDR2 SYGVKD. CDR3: CAIRPTGHNYGYTF. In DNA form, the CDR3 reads TGTGCCATCAGACCGACAGGGCATAACTATGGCTACACCTTC.

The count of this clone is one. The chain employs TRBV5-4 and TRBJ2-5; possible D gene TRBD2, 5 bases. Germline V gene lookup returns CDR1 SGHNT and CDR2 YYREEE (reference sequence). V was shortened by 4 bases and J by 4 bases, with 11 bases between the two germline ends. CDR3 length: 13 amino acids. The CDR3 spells CASSESGPETQYF. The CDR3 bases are TGTGCCAGCAGCGAGAGCGGTCCAGAGACCCAGTACTTC.

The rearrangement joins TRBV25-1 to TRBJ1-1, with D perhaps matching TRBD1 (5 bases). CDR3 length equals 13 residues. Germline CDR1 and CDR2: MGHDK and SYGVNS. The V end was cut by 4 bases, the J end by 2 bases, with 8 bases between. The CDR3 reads CASSGQPNTEAFF. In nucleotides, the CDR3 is TGTGCCAGCAGTGGACAGCCTAACACTGAAGCTTTCTTT.

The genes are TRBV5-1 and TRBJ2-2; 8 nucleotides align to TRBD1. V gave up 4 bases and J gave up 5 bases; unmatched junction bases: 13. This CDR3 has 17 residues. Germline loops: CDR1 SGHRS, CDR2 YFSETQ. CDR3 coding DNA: TGCGCCAGCAGCGGACCGAATTGGCAGGGGGCGACCGGGGAGCTGTTTTTT. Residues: CASSGPNWQGATGELFF.

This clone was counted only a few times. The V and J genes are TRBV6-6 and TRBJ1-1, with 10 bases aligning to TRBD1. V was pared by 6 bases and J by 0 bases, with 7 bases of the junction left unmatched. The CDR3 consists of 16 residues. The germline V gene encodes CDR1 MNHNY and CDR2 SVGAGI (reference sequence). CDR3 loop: CASRFGQGEMNTEAFF. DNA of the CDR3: TGTGCCAGCAGATTTGGACAGGGGGAAATGAACACTGAAGCTTTCTTT.

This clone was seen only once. The CDR3, as DNA: TGTGCCAGCAGAGAGGGCCGGGACTATGGCTACACCTTC. Translated, it gives CASREGRDYGYTF. The gene calls are TRBV6-1 and TRBJ1-2; D is undetermined. V lost 6 bases and J lost 3, with 11 bases in between. Germline V lookup: CDR1 MNHNS, CDR2 SASEGT. This CDR3 comprises 13 residues.

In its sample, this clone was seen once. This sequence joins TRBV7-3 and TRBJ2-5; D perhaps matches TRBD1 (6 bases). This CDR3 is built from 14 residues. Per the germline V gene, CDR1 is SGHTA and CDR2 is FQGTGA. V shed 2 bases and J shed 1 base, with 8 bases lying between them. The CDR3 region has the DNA TGTGCCAGCAGCTTAGGGACATCCCAAGAGACCCAGTACTTC. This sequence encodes CASSLGTSQETQYF.

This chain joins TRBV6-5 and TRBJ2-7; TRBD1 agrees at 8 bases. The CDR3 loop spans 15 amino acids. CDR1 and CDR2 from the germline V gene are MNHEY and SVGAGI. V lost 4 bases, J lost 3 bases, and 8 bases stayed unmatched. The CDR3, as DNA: TGTGCCAGCAGTTCGTCCGGGACAGGAAGCTACGAGCAGTACTTC. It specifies CASSSSGTGSYEQYF.

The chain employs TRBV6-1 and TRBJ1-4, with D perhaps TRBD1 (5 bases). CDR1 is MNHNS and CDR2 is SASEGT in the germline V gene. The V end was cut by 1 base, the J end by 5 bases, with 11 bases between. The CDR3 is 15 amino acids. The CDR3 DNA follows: TGTGCCAGCAGTGAAGGCGGGGGGGGAAATGAAAAACTGTTTTTT. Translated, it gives CASSEGGGGNEKLFF.